A single sample gave rise to the 14 T cell receptor beta chains below, sequenced in a study of monozygotic twins with inflammatory bowel disease. TCRdb re-called the 5' RACE reads, yielding one record per CDR3 amino acid sequence without DNA. This repertoire includes fewer than 350,000 distinct CDR3 sequences. The source material was blood. These receptors originate from a human donor with ulcerative colitis or Crohn's disease, or a healthy co-twin of an affected twin (not recorded which).

This chain joins TRBV20-1 and TRBJ2-2; the D gene TCRdb calls, TRBD1, cannot be checked with no DNA. Germline V CDR1 and CDR2: DFQATT, SNEGSKA (reference sequence). CDR3 size: 16 residues. The CDR3 here is CSARKAQELTTGELFF.

This chain uses TRBV28 with TRBJ2-1; TCRdb's D call of TRBD1 is untestable without DNA. Per germline, CDR1 MDHEN and CDR2 SYDVKM. The CDR3 covers 15 residues. The CDR3 protein is CASSFPQGGTNEQFF.

This chain links TRBV12-3 or TRBV12-4 with TRBJ2-7. This CDR3 contains 12 residues. The CDR3 loop is CASSLRWYEQYF.

This chain uses TRBV2 with TRBJ2-3. The V gene's germline CDR1 is SNHLY and CDR2 FYNNEI. The CDR3 consists of 15 residues. The CDR3 protein is CASSSGLDSTDTQYF. The full variable domain, rest sourced from reference TRBV2 and TRBJ2-3, is EPEVTQTPSHQVTQMGQEVILRCVPISNHLYFYWYRQILGQKVEFLVSFYNNEISEKSEIFDDQFSVERPDGSNFTLKIRSTKLEDSAMYFCASSSGLDSTDTQYFGPGTRLTVL.

This chain links TRBV7-8 with TRBJ2-7; TCRdb designates TRBD2, a call that cannot be tested without DNA. The germline V gene encodes CDR1 SGHVS and CDR2 FQNEAQ. The CDR3 contains 16 residues. The CDR3 here is CASSLGRAGDLYEQYF.

The chain links TRBV12-3 or TRBV12-4 to TRBJ1-5; TCRdb reports TRBD1, a call that lacks DNA to check it against. The CDR3 has 14 amino acids. The CDR3: CASSLGFNGGPQHF.

The CDR3 loop reads CASSSTSGGSTDTQYF. This chain connects TRBV7-2 to TRBJ2-3; TCRdb proposes TRBD2, but this gene call is untestable without DNA. Germline values: CDR1 SGHTA, CDR2 FQGNSA. CDR3 length: 16 residues.

V and J are TRBV6-6 and TRBJ1-3. Germline V gene lookup returns CDR1 MNHNY and CDR2 SVGAGI (reference sequence). This CDR3 is built from 12 residues. CDR3 loop: CASSSLGNTIYF.

V gene TRBV6-2 or TRBV6-3 combines with J gene TRBJ1-1. The CDR3 sequence is 14 residues long. The germline CDR1 and CDR2 sequences are MNHEY and SVGEGT. The CDR3 region is CASSNRIMNTEAFF.

V gene TRBV2 combines with J gene TRBJ2-3; as DNA is missing, the TRBD2 call by TCRdb cannot be tested. This CDR3 region has 15 residues. In germline, CDR1 is SNHLY, CDR2 FYNNEI. This CDR3 reads CASRTGTPSTDTQYF.

The chain links TRBV5-1 to TRBJ2-5. Germline-derived CDR1 and CDR2 are SGHRS and YFSETQ. The CDR3 extends over 13 amino acids. CDR3 sequence reads: CASRKIAQETQYF.

CDR3 protein: CASSSWTGGHEQYF. The chain combines TRBV5-1 with TRBJ2-7; TCRdb picks TRBD1, but there is no DNA to check that call. The CDR3 spans 14 residues. Germline V lookup: CDR1 SGHRS, CDR2 YFSETQ.

The rearrangement links TRBV6-2 or TRBV6-3 to TRBJ2-1; TCRdb's D call of TRBD1 is untestable without DNA. Germline V lookup: CDR1 MNHEY, CDR2 SVGEGT. This CDR3 has 15 amino acids. CDR3 in amino acids: CASSLGQGDYNEQFF.

The rearrangement links TRBV10-1 to TRBJ2-7; there is no DNA to check the TCRdb D call of TRBD2. The CDR3 sequence is 15 residues long. Germline CDR1 WNHNN, CDR2 SYGVQD (reference sequence). The chain's CDR3 is CASSVSGRVPYEQYF.